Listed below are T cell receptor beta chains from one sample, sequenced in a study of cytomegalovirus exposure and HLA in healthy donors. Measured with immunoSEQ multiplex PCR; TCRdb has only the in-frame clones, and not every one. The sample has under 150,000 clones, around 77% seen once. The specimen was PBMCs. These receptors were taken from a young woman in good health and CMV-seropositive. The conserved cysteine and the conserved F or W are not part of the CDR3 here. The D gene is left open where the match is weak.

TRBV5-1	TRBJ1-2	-	ASSSTEGYYGYT
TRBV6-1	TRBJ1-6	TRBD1	ASSGRDSGSPLH
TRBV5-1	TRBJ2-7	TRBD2	ASRPGLAGYEQY
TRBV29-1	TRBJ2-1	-	SVVLVNEQF
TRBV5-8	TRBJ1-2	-	ASSLGRSGGYT
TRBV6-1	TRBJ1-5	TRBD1	ASKTGGEYQPQH
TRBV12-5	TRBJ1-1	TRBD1	ASGRQGLSEAF
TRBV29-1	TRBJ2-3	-	SVAGFATDTQY
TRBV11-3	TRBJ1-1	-	ATSTGNTEAF
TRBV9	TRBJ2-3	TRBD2	ASSQYGAGSTDTQY